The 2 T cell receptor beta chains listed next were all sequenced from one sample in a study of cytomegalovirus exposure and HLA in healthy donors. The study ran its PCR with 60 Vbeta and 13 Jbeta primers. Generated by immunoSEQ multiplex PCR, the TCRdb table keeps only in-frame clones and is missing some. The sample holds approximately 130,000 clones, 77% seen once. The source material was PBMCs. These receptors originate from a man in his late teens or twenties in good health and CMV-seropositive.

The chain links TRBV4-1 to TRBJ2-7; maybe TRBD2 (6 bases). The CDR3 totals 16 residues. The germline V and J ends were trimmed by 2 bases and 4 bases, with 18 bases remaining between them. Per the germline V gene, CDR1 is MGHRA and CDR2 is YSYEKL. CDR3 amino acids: CASSQTRGSGVYEQYF. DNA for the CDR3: TGCGCCAGCAGCCAAACCCGGGGGAGCGGAGTATACGAGCAGTACTTC.

The CDR3 DNA reads TGCGCCAGCAGCCAAAAGACAACAGATACGCAGTATTTT. It codes for CASSQKTTDTQYF. J is TRBJ2-3 and V is TRBV5-1; D uncertain. CDR3 length: 13 amino acids. CDR1 and CDR2 from the germline V gene are SGHRS and YFSETQ. The germline V and J ends were trimmed by 4 bases and 3 bases, with 9 bases remaining between them. Full variable domain (remainder filled in from reference TRBV5-1 and TRBJ2-3): KAGVTQTPRYLIKTRGQQVTLSCSPISGHRSVSWYQQTPGQGLQFLFEYFSETQRNKGNFPGRFSGRQFSNSRSEMNVSTLELGDSALYLCASSQKTTDTQYFGPGTRLTVL.